These 6 T cell receptor beta chains came from one sample sequenced in a study of cytomegalovirus exposure and HLA in healthy donors. Only in-frame clones appear in the TCRdb table, and some are missing; sequencing was by immunoSEQ multiplex PCR. The table includes about 160,000 clones, over 85% detected once. Sample: PBMCs. These receptors all come from a man aged 18 to 29 in good health and CMV-seropositive.

This rearrangement joins TRBV19 to TRBJ2-2; a possible D gene is TRBD1 (5 bases). The CDR3 extends over 13 amino acids. V lost 3 bases to trimming and J lost 6 bases, with 8 bases between them. Germline CDR1 LNHDA, CDR2 SQIVND (reference sequence). The CDR3 here is CASSISGSGELFF. The CDR3 DNA sequence: TGTGCCAGTAGTATCTCAGGGTCCGGGGAGCTGTTTTTT.

The gene calls are TRBV2 and TRBJ2-7, with no clear D. Germline assignment: CDR1 SNHLY and CDR2 FYNNEI. This CDR3 has 11 amino acids. Between the trimmed V and J ends, which lost 8 bases and 3 bases, there was a span of 8 bases. CDR3 residues: CASSSYYEQYF. The CDR3 DNA follows: TGTGCCAGCTCTTCCTACTACGAGCAGTACTTC.

The chain employs TRBV2 and TRBJ2-7; possibly TRBD2 for D (6 bases). V was trimmed by 8 bases and J by 3 bases, leaving 14 bases between them. Germline V CDR1 and CDR2: SNHLY, FYNNEI. The CDR3 loop spans 13 amino acids. The CDR3 loop reads CASGPRGSYEQYF. CDR3 DNA: TGTGCCAGCGGACCGCGGGGAAGCTACGAGCAGTACTTC.

The chain combines TRBV30 with TRBJ1-1, with D tentatively TRBD1 (5 bases). Germline V gives CDR1 GTSNPN, CDR2 SVGIG (reference sequence). The V gene lost 8 bases and the J gene lost 11 bases, with 24 bases spanning the gap. The CDR3 totals 13 residues. CDR3 in amino acids: CARDGGRPIGAFF. CDR3 nucleotides: TGTGCCCGAGACGGGGGGAGGCCTATAGGGGCTTTCTTT.

This rearrangement joins TRBV7-9 to TRBJ2-7; D perhaps matches TRBD1 (6 bases). V was pared by 2 bases and J by 5 bases, with 19 bases between. CDR3 length: 16 amino acids. Germline V CDR1 and CDR2: SEHNR, FQNEAQ (reference sequence). The CDR3 nucleotides read TGTGCCAGCAGCTTAAAACTAGGGGGAACTTGGGACGAGCAGTACTTC. Translating it yields CASSLKLGGTWDEQYF.

The rearrangement links TRBV5-1 to TRBJ2-1; maybe TRBD2 (5 bases). In germline, CDR1 is SGHRS, CDR2 YFSETQ. Trimming removed 3 bases at V and 5 bases at J, with 21 bases between. The CDR3 runs 17 residues. The CDR3 nucleotides read TGCGCCAGCAGCTCGCCCCCTTGGCGGGCAGTAGACAATGAGCAGTTCTTC. Its translation is CASSSPPWRAVDNEQFF.